The 20 T cell receptor beta chains given below trace back to one sample, sequenced in a study of T cells expressing NK-cell markers. Following a re-call of the 5' RACE reads, TCRdb has one entry per CDR3 protein and lacks DNA. Its table records about 460,000 distinct CDR3 sequences. The source material was blood T cells: a sorted CD56 or NKG2C T cell subset, CD4+ or CD8+ T cells, or bulk PBMC T cells (not recorded which). The source of these receptors is a woman aged 50 to 60 in good health.

CDR3 residues: CASRVTSGSSNEQFF. V and J are TRBV5-5 and TRBJ2-1; TCRdb selects TRBD2, and the lack of DNA leaves this call unchecked. The CDR3 is made up of 15 amino acids. The germline gives CDR1 SGHKS, CDR2 YYEKEE (reference sequence).

The chain uses TRBV29-1 and TRBJ2-5; the TCRdb call, TRBD2, lacks DNA for checking. CDR1 is SQVTM and CDR2 is ANQGSEA in the germline V gene. This CDR3 is built from 14 residues. The CDR3 region is CSGLAGPFQETQYF.

The V gene is TRBV6-1, the J gene TRBJ2-3; TCRdb returns TRBD1, unconfirmable since there is no DNA. The CDR3 is 15 residues long. Germline CDR1 MNHNS, CDR2 SASEGT. CDR3 protein: CASSATGAITDTQYF.

The rearrangement uses TRBV12-3 or TRBV12-4 and TRBJ2-1; TCRdb's D call, TRBD1, is unchecked because there is no DNA. CDR3 size: 17 residues. The CDR3 loop reads CASSFKGQVFSYNEQFF.

This chain links TRBV6-2 or TRBV6-3 with TRBJ2-5; the TRBD1 assignment by TCRdb is unverifiable without DNA. There are 15 residues in the CDR3. CDR1 and CDR2 from the germline V gene are MNHEY and SVGEGT. The CDR3 spells CASSNRQGIGETQYF.

V is TRBV5-6 and J is TRBJ1-5. The germline V gene has CDR1 SGHDT and CDR2 YYEEEE. This CDR3 contains 16 residues. CDR3 loop: CASSRGLTDSNQPQHF.

The V gene is TRBV18, the J gene TRBJ2-3. There are 13 residues in the CDR3. Germline lookup yields CDR1 KGHSH and CDR2 LQKENI. CDR3 in amino acids: CASSPPSGVAQYF.

This rearrangement joins TRBV24-1 to TRBJ2-1; with no DNA, the TCRdb D assignment of TRBD1 cannot be verified. Germline lookup yields CDR1 KGHDR and CDR2 SFDVKD. This CDR3 has 15 amino acids. CDR3 sequence reads: CATSPDMTQGNEQFF.

This chain connects TRBV29-1 to TRBJ1-4. CDR1 is SQVTM and CDR2 is ANQGSEA in the germline V gene. This CDR3 is built from 13 residues. CDR3 amino acids: CSVEGSRGEKLFF. The complete variable domain, with remaining parts taken from reference TRBV29-1 and TRBJ1-4, reads SAVISQKPSRDICQRGTSLTIQCQVDSQVTMMFWYRQQPGQSLTLIATANQGSEATYESGFVIDKFPISRPNLTFSTLTVSNMSPEDSSIYLCSVEGSRGEKLFFGSGTQLSVL.

The gene calls are TRBV2 and TRBJ2-1; TCRdb designates TRBD2, a call that cannot be tested without DNA. CDR1 is SNHLY, CDR2 FYNNEI, per germline. The CDR3 covers 17 residues. This CDR3 reads CASSDPLLAGASNEQFF.

The CDR3 spells CASSPLWTGELFF. The J gene is TRBJ2-2, the V gene TRBV27. Germline values: CDR1 MNHEY, CDR2 SMNVEV (reference sequence). The CDR3 covers 13 residues.

This CDR3 reads CASSPLKRTYNEQFF. This chain joins TRBV11-2 and TRBJ2-1. The CDR3 consists of 15 residues. Germline-derived CDR1 and CDR2 are SGHAT and FQNNGV.

V gene TRBV28 combines with J gene TRBJ1-6. The CDR3 totals 13 residues. CDR1 and CDR2 from the germline V gene are MDHEN and SYDVKM. This CDR3 reads CASTGLYNSPLHF.

The gene calls are TRBV11-3 and TRBJ2-7. The CDR3 is made up of 15 amino acids. Germline CDR1 and CDR2: SGHNT and YENEEA. The CDR3: CASSLVGQVQLEQYF.

V gene TRBV5-8 combines with J gene TRBJ2-7; with no DNA, the TCRdb D assignment of TRBD1 cannot be verified. CDR1 and CDR2 from the germline V gene are SGHTS and YDEGEE. The CDR3 extends over 15 amino acids. The CDR3 loop reads CASTPGQRTTYEQYF. Based on the CDR3 plus reference TRBV5-8 and TRBJ2-7, the full variable domain is EAGVTQSPTHLIKTRGQQATLRCSPISGHTSVYWYQQALGLGLQFLLWYDEGEERNRGNFPPRFSGRQFPNYSSELNVNALELEDSALYLCASTPGQRTTYEQYFGPGTRLTVT.

The V call is TRBV6-5, the J call TRBJ1-4; TCRdb indicates TRBD1, and absent DNA this call remains unverified. Germline V gene lookup returns CDR1 MNHEY and CDR2 SVGAGI. This CDR3 is built from 14 residues. The CDR3 reads CASSYRGENEKLFF.

The rearrangement joins TRBV3-1 to TRBJ2-5; the TCRdb D gene call, TRBD2, has no DNA to confirm it. This CDR3 region has 18 residues. The germline gives CDR1 LGHDT, CDR2 YNNKEL (reference sequence). The CDR3 sequence is CASSQDLVAGGPQETQYF.

V gene TRBV7-2 combines with J gene TRBJ2-2; TCRdb calls TRBD2, which cannot be checked without DNA. The germline gives CDR1 SGHTA, CDR2 FQGNSA. This CDR3 has 15 residues. This CDR3 reads CASSLAMGLAGELFF.

The V call is TRBV3-1, the J call TRBJ2-2; the TRBD1 assignment by TCRdb is unverifiable without DNA. The CDR3 extends over 14 amino acids. Germline V gene lookup returns CDR1 LGHDT and CDR2 YNNKEL (reference sequence). The CDR3 reads CASSHWTGAGELFF.

This chain uses TRBV4-2 with TRBJ2-7; without DNA, the TCRdb call of TRBD2 cannot be checked. Germline loops: CDR1 LGHNA, CDR2 YNFKEQ. The length of the CDR3 is 21 residues. The CDR3 protein is CASSQDRFETSGRDFSYEQYF.